Listed here are 11 T cell receptor beta chains from one sample, sequenced in a study of T cell repertoires in cytomegalovirus infection. TCRdb called the reads again in MiXCR, with one record for every CDR3 protein. The sample includes 900,000 to 950,000 distinct CDR3 sequences, roughly 30% seen only once; the top ten take over 11%. Antigens for these TCRs are unknown. Source: cultured CD8+ T cells from PBMCs, taken from culture after CMV antigen stimulation. These receptor sequences come from a human donor in good health (CMV status not recorded). Some clones in this sample may be carry-over from other donors' samples.

This clonotype has a count of ten or more. The rearrangement joins TRBV6-1 to TRBJ1-1, with 9 bases aligning to TRBD1. With V trimmed by 4 bases and J by 5 bases, 20 bases remained unmatched. The CDR3 has 19 residues. Germline V gene data show CDR1 as MNHNS and CDR2 as SASEGT. The CDR3 DNA sequence: TGTGCCAGCAGTGCTGCTCCGACAGGGGGGGCTTTGGTGGATACTGAAGCTTTCTTT. It is translated as CASSAAPTGGALVDTEAFF.

This chain joins TRBV7-9 and TRBJ1-6, with a tentative D call TRBD1 (5 bases). Trimming pared 5 bases from V and 5 bases from J, leaving 16 bases between. The germline V gene has CDR1 SEHNR and CDR2 FQNEAQ (reference sequence). CDR3 length: 16 residues. The DNA of the CDR3 is TGTGCCAGCAGCCCCCTCACGGGACCGAATAATTCACCCCTCCACTTT. This sequence encodes CASSPLTGPNNSPLHF.

V usage is TRBV4-1 and J usage is TRBJ2-5, with D possibly being TRBD2 (5 bases). Trimming pared 2 bases from V and 5 bases from J, leaving 12 bases between. Germline V CDR1 and CDR2: MGHRA, YSYEKL. This CDR3 spans 14 amino acids. The CDR3 here is CASSQHEGGETQYF. CDR3 DNA sequence: TGCGCCAGCAGCCAACATGAGGGTGGGGAGACCCAGTACTTC.

The chain uses TRBV10-3 and TRBJ2-7; 7 bases line up with TRBD2. Losses at the gene ends were 2 bases for V and 3 bases for J; bases not matched to a gene: 4. Germline CDR1 ENHRY, CDR2 SYGVKD. CDR3 size: 14 residues. CDR3: CAISEGGRNYEQYF. Here the CDR3 DNA reads TGTGCCATCAGTGAGGGCGGGAGAAACTACGAGCAGTACTTC.

This clonotype was counted only a few times. The CDR3, as DNA: TGTGCCAGCAGTCCCGGTTTGGAGGCCACCTTC. Translation: CASSPGLEATF. The chain couples TRBV7-9 to TRBJ1-2, with D hard to call. V lost 6 bases, J lost 13 bases, and 15 bases lay in between. The CDR3 has 11 amino acids. CDR1 is SEHNR and CDR2 is FQNEAQ in the germline V gene (reference sequence).

This sequence joins TRBV4-1 and TRBJ1-1; maybe TRBD1 (5 bases). V lost 0 bases to trimming and J lost 4 bases, with 9 bases between them. Germline assignment: CDR1 MGHRA and CDR2 YSYEKL. This CDR3 contains 14 residues. The CDR3 region has the DNA TGCGCCAGCAGCCAAGATTGGGGGGGCACTGAAGCTTTCTTT. Its translation: CASSQDWGGTEAFF.

The chain combines TRBV12-3 or TRBV12-4 with TRBJ2-7; no definite D call. This CDR3 has 13 residues. Trimming removed 3 bases from V and 4 bases from J, with 10 bases in between. The CDR3 region is CASSFNSRYEQYF. DNA of the CDR3: TGTGCCAGCAGTTTCAACTCTCGATACGAGCAGTACTTC.

V is TRBV20-1 and J is TRBJ2-2; TRBD2 matches 8 bases. CDR1 is DFQATT and CDR2 is SNEGSKA in the germline V gene (reference sequence). CDR3 length equals 15 residues. V lost 7 bases, J lost 7 bases, and 14 bases stayed unmatched. The CDR3: CSGEWRGAGHGELFF. In nucleotides, the CDR3 is TGCAGTGGGGAGTGGCGGGGGGCCGGGCACGGGGAGCTGTTTTTT.

The rearrangement uses TRBV5-4 and TRBJ1-6; D is possibly TRBD1 (5 bases). V lost 0 bases and J 9 bases, leaving 10 bases between the germline ends. The CDR3 has 14 residues. Germline loops: CDR1 SGHNT, CDR2 YYREEE (reference sequence). The DNA of the CDR3 is TGTGCCAGCAGCTTGGCAGGGTCTGGTTCACCCCTCCACTTT. It translates to CASSLAGSGSPLHF.

This clonotype has a handful of counts. This chain uses TRBV12-3 or TRBV12-4 with TRBJ2-2, with 9 bases identical to TRBD2. V trimming: 5 bases; J trimming: 4 bases; junction bases outside the gene matches: 5. The CDR3 contains 15 residues. This CDR3 reads CASSPSGGITGELFF. The CDR3, as DNA: TGTGCCAGCAGTCCAAGCGGGGGGATCACCGGGGAGCTGTTTTTT.

V and J are TRBV4-2 and TRBJ2-1; tentatively, D is TRBD2 (5 bases). There are 15 residues in the CDR3. Germline V gives CDR1 LGHNA, CDR2 YNFKEQ. The V gene lost 4 bases and the J gene lost 9 bases, with 19 bases spanning the gap. DNA of the CDR3: TGTGCCAGCAGCCCCCAGGACTCCGAAACTCGTGAGCAGTTCTTC. This encodes CASSPQDSETREQFF.